Below, 23 T cell receptor beta chains from the same sample are listed, as sequenced in a study of T-cell memory formation after mild COVID-19. TCRdb re-analysed the 5' RACE reads in MiXCR, keeping a single row per CDR3 protein. The sample has 120,000 to 150,000 distinct CDR3 sequences, over 15% seen once. The sample comprised PBMCs or a T cell subset sorted from them (not recorded which). The origin of the receptors is an adult woman who had mild COVID-19 (a few samples of this study predate the infection). Cell type and time point are not known.

This clonotype was detected a few times. The gene calls are TRBV7-2 and TRBJ2-5; 10 bases agree with TRBD2. This CDR3 is 15 amino acids long. The V gene's germline CDR1 is SGHTA and CDR2 FQGNSA. J was trimmed by 5 bases and V by 5 bases; bases with no gene match: 8. DNA of the CDR3: TGTGCCAGCAGCCGGACTAGCGGAGGCGGGGAGACCCAGTACTTC. Protein sequence: CASSRTSGGGETQYF.

The V call is TRBV15, the J call TRBJ2-4; the match to TRBD2 covers 7 bases. The CDR3 length is 15 residues. In germline, CDR1 is LNHNV, CDR2 YYDKDF (reference sequence). The trim removed 0 bases at V and 6 bases at J, leaving 5 bases unmatched. The CDR3: CATSRDPSGANIQYF. The CDR3 region has the DNA TGTGCCACCAGCAGAGACCCTAGCGGTGCAAACATTCAGTACTTC.

The V call is TRBV5-1, the J call TRBJ1-1; tentative D call: TRBD1 (5 bases). V gave up 1 base and J gave up 10 bases, with 11 bases separating them. CDR1 and CDR2 (germline): SGHRS, YFSETQ. The CDR3 runs to 12 residues. Here the CDR3 DNA reads TGCGCCAGCAGCTTGTATGGGACCGGAGCTTTCTTT. Translated, it gives CASSLYGTGAFF.

This rearrangement joins TRBV5-1 to TRBJ2-7; D gene uncertain. V was clipped by 6 bases and J by 3 bases, with 7 bases between them. Germline loops: CDR1 SGHRS, CDR2 YFSETQ. The CDR3 length is 11 residues. The chain's CDR3 is CASKGVYEQYF. The CDR3 region has the DNA TGCGCCAGCAAAGGAGTCTACGAGCAGTACTTC.

This clonotype was detected a few times. The genes are TRBV7-9 and TRBJ2-1; 14 bases match TRBD2. Germline V lookup: CDR1 SEHNR, CDR2 FQNEAQ (reference sequence). The CDR3 extends over 17 amino acids. The V and J ends lost 5 bases and 5 bases, in that order; junction bases with no gene match: 8. The CDR3 DNA follows: TGTGCCAGCAGCCGTGGGACTAGCGGGAGTATGAACAATGAGCAGTTCTTC. It encodes CASSRGTSGSMNNEQFF.

The chain has TRBV5-1 and TRBJ1-5; D is possibly TRBD1 (6 bases). V lost 2 bases, J lost 6 bases, and 12 bases lay in between. Germline loops: CDR1 SGHRS, CDR2 YFSETQ. This CDR3 region has 14 residues. This CDR3 is CASSLGGLPQPQHF. The CDR3 DNA sequence: TGCGCCAGCAGCTTAGGGGGGTTGCCTCAGCCCCAGCATTTT. The whole variable domain, remainder taken from reference TRBV5-1 and TRBJ1-5, is KAGVTQTPRYLIKTRGQQVTLSCSPISGHRSVSWYQQTPGQGLQFLFEYFSETQRNKGNFPGRFSGRQFSNSRSEMNVSTLELGDSALYLCASSLGGLPQPQHFGDGTRLSIL.

This clonotype was seen repeatedly, ten times or more. Here the CDR3 reads CASSLGLLSSYNEQFF. The CDR3 region has the DNA TGTGCCAGCAGCCTCGGACTGTTGAGCTCCTACAATGAGCAGTTCTTC. The V call is TRBV13, the J call TRBJ2-1, with D possibly TRBD2 on 5 matching bases. Between the trimmed V and J ends, which lost 5 bases and 0 bases, there was a span of 14 bases. The CDR3 totals 16 residues. From germline, CDR1 is PRHDT and CDR2 FYEKMQ (reference sequence).

This rearrangement joins TRBV20-1 to TRBJ2-5; tentatively, D is TRBD2 (6 bases). The CDR3 is 13 amino acids. The germline V gene has CDR1 DFQATT and CDR2 SNEGSKA (reference sequence). V was pared by 1 base and J by 5 bases, with 11 bases between. CDR3 nucleotides: TGCAGTGCTAGAGCAAGGACTATCGAGACCCAGTACTTC. Its translation: CSARARTIETQYF.

V and J are TRBV7-9 and TRBJ1-1; tentatively, D is TRBD1 (5 bases). V shed 1 base and J shed 3 bases, with 9 bases lying between them. The CDR3 length is 14 residues. CDR1 and CDR2 (germline): SEHNR, FQNEAQ (reference sequence). Here the CDR3 DNA reads TGTGCCAGCAGCTTAGATTGGGGGGACACTGAAGCTTTCTTT. Protein product: CASSLDWGDTEAFF.

This clonotype was observed a few times. V is TRBV19 and J is TRBJ2-1; TRBD2 is a possible D gene (5 bases). The V end lost 3 bases, the J end lost 6 bases, and 12 bases lay between the germline ends. The CDR3 has 14 residues. Germline CDR1 LNHDA, CDR2 SQIVND (reference sequence). CDR3 DNA sequence: TGTGCCAGTAGTATCAGTCTAGCTGTCAATGAGCAGTTCTTC. Its translation is CASSISLAVNEQFF.

This clonotype was found a few times. The J gene is TRBJ2-7, the V gene TRBV7-6; 9 bases line up with TRBD2. Losses at the gene ends were 5 bases for V and 5 bases for J; bases not matched to a gene: 7. This CDR3 comprises 14 residues. Germline V gene data show CDR1 as SGHVS and CDR2 as FNYEAQ. The CDR3 reads CASSTRTSADEQYF. CDR3 sequence (DNA): TGTGCCAGCAGCACTCGGACTAGCGCCGACGAGCAGTACTTC. The full variable domain, its missing parts supplied by reference TRBV7-6 and TRBJ2-7, is GAGVSQSPRYKVTKRGQDVALRCDPISGHVSLYWYRQALGQGPEFLTYFNYEAQQDKSGLPNDRFSAERPEGSISTLTIQRTEQRDSAMYRCASSTRTSADEQYFGPGTRLTVT.

This clonotype was seen more than once but under ten times. The V call is TRBV7-2, the J call TRBJ1-2; no clear D. CDR3 size: 14 residues. Per the germline V gene, CDR1 is SGHTA and CDR2 is FQGNSA. Between the trimmed V and J ends, which lost 4 bases and 4 bases, there was a span of 13 bases. CDR3 in amino acids: CASSSPVAFYGYTF. CDR3 nucleotide sequence: TGTGCCAGCAGCTCGCCCGTAGCCTTCTATGGCTACACCTTC.

The chain couples TRBV12-3 or TRBV12-4 to TRBJ1-2, with a weak D call TRBD1 (6 bases). V was trimmed by 7 bases and J by 5 bases, leaving 14 bases between them. CDR3 size: 13 residues. The CDR3 loop is CASTPQGGYGYTF. The CDR3 DNA follows: TGTGCCAGCACCCCGCAAGGGGGGTATGGCTACACCTTC.

This clonotype was counted at least ten times. The chain recombines TRBV24-1 with TRBJ2-1; no firm D call. V gave up 0 bases and J gave up 11 bases, with 10 bases separating them. There are 13 residues in the CDR3. Germline CDR1 is KGHDR and CDR2 is SFDVKD. In DNA form, the CDR3 reads TGTGCCACCAGTGATTTGGGGCAGATGAAGCAGTTCTTC. This sequence encodes CATSDLGQMKQFF.

This clonotype was recorded at least ten times. The chain combines TRBV7-3 with TRBJ2-2, with 7 bases fitting TRBD1. The germline V gene encodes CDR1 SGHTA and CDR2 FQGTGA. CDR3 size: 19 residues. V was pared by 1 base and J by 6 bases, with 17 bases of the junction left unmatched. CDR3 protein: CASSLRGQAGKSMAGELFF. The CDR3 nucleotides read TGTGCCAGCAGCTTAAGAGGACAGGCGGGCAAGTCGATGGCCGGGGAGCTGTTTTTT.

The rearrangement uses TRBV12-3 or TRBV12-4 and TRBJ1-4; D is possibly TRBD1 (5 bases). The length of the CDR3 is 14 residues. Trimming took off 6 bases at V and 3 bases at J, with 11 bases between the two ends. This CDR3 reads CASSPGGANEKLFF. CDR3 coding DNA: TGTGCCAGCAGCCCGGGGGGGGCTAATGAAAAACTGTTTTTT.

There are a few counts of this clonotype. J is TRBJ2-7 and V is TRBV6-5; D might be TRBD1 (5 bases). The CDR3 runs 14 residues. V shed 2 bases and J shed 2 bases, with 10 bases lying between them. In germline, CDR1 is MNHEY, CDR2 SVGAGI. Here the CDR3 DNA reads TGTGCCAGCAGTTACGGGCAGGGCCCCTACGAGCAGTACTTC. It yields the protein CASSYGQGPYEQYF.

The chain joins TRBV2 to TRBJ2-1, with 7 bases fitting TRBD2. The ends lost 4 bases at V and 4 bases at J; junction bases unmatched: 4. The CDR3 is 14 amino acids. Germline V CDR1 and CDR2: SNHLY, FYNNEI. This CDR3 reads CASSVGLVYNEQFF. Written as DNA, the CDR3 is TGTGCCAGCAGTGTAGGACTAGTATACAATGAGCAGTTCTTC.

The chain has TRBV2 and TRBJ2-7; weak D call: TRBD2 (6 bases). V lost 8 bases and J lost 3, with 14 bases in between. CDR3 length equals 13 residues. Germline-derived CDR1 and CDR2 are SNHLY and FYNNEI. The CDR3 bases are TGTGCCAGCGGAACCGGGACTCGCTACGAGCAGTACTTC. Translated, it gives CASGTGTRYEQYF.

The rearrangement links TRBV7-9 to TRBJ1-2; TRBD1 agrees at 7 bases. The trim removed 5 bases at V and 4 bases at J, leaving 7 bases unmatched. The CDR3 has 14 amino acids. The V gene's germline CDR1 is SEHNR and CDR2 FQNEAQ (reference sequence). As DNA, the CDR3 is TGTGCCAGCAGCCCAAGGTGGGACAGCTATGGCTACACCTTC. Its protein is CASSPRWDSYGYTF.

There are many counts of this clonotype. CDR3 in amino acids: CASSLTWGQLTGELFF. CDR3 nucleotide sequence: TGTGCCAGCAGCTTAACCTGGGGACAGCTCACCGGGGAGCTGTTTTTT. The chain is built from TRBV7-4 and TRBJ2-2; 7 positions match TRBD1. Germline lookup yields CDR1 SGHVT and CDR2 SQSDAQ. V was pared by 2 bases and J by 4 bases, with 7 bases of the junction left unmatched. The CDR3 extends over 16 amino acids. Supplemented by reference TRBV7-4 and TRBJ2-2, the full variable domain reads GAGVSQSPRYKVAKRGRDVALRCDSISGHVTLYWYRQTLGQGSEVLTYSQSDAQRDKSGRPSGRFSAERPERSVSTLKIQRTEQGDSAVYLCASSLTWGQLTGELFFGEGSRLTVL.

The rearrangement uses TRBV5-1 and TRBJ1-2, with a weak D call TRBD1 (6 bases). V lost 4 bases, J lost 4 bases, and 14 bases lay in between. CDR1 and CDR2 from the germline V gene are SGHRS and YFSETQ. CDR3 size: 14 residues. CDR3 in amino acids: CASSTTGLSYGYTF. In DNA, the CDR3 is TGCGCCAGCAGCACGACAGGCTTGAGCTATGGCTACACCTTC.

This clonotype was observed a few times. The chain couples TRBV2 to TRBJ1-2; D perhaps matches TRBD1 (5 bases). This CDR3 contains 13 residues. V lost 7 bases and J lost 6, with 15 bases in between. Germline V gene sequence: CDR1 SNHLY, CDR2 FYNNEI. For the CDR3, the DNA is TGTGCCAGCACCGAAGGGGAGGGTCATGGCTACACCTTC. It codes for CASTEGEGHGYTF.